This entry lists 18 T cell receptor beta chains sequenced from one sample in a study of shared clonotypes between healthy human individuals. Measured with immunoSEQ multiplex PCR; TCRdb has only the in-frame clones, and not every one. The table includes over a million clones, approximately 96% detected once. The source material was naive CD4+ T cells sorted from blood. Subset defined: CD45RA+ positively selected. The receptors were gathered from a man aged 30 to 45 in good health.

A note on this clone: Different DNA sequences within this sample yield the same CDR3. V and J are TRBV18 and TRBJ1-4, with D hard to call. Germline loops: CDR1 KGHSH, CDR2 LQKENI. V lost 2 bases to trimming and J lost 2 bases, with 3 bases between them. This CDR3 has 13 amino acids. The DNA for the CDR3 is TGTGCCAGCTCACCAGCTACTAATGAAAAACTGTTTTTT. Protein product: CASSPATNEKLFF. Full variable domain (outside the CDR3, taken from reference TRBV18 and TRBJ1-4): NAGVMQNPRHLVRRRGQEARLRCSPMKGHSHVYWYRQLPEEGLKFMVYLQKENIIDESGMPKERFSAEFPKEGPSILRIQQVVRGDSAAYFCASSPATNEKLFFGSGTQLSVL.

V gene TRBV4-3 combines with J gene TRBJ1-2, with 9 positions matching TRBD1. Germline V gene sequence: CDR1 LGHNA, CDR2 YSLEER. Trimming removed 3 bases from V and 4 bases from J; junction bases left unmatched: 6. There are 15 residues in the CDR3. The CDR3 region has the DNA TGCGCCAGCAGCCAGAACAGGGGGCTTGGCTATGGCTACACCTTC. Amino acid sequence: CASSQNRGLGYGYTF.

The genes are TRBV4-1 and TRBJ1-2; D not resolved. Germline CDR1 is MGHRA and CDR2 is YSYEKL. Trimming stripped 1 base from V and 3 bases from J, with 3 bases between. The CDR3 is made up of 12 amino acids. CDR3 in DNA: TGCGCCAGCAGCCAAGGACACTATGGCTACACCTTC. Protein sequence: CASSQGHYGYTF.

The rearrangement links TRBV28 to TRBJ2-1, with 9 bases fitting TRBD1. CDR1 and CDR2 from the germline V gene are MDHEN and SYDVKM. The CDR3 is made up of 18 amino acids. The junction had 19 bases not matched to a gene; V was cut back by 7 bases and J by 6 bases. The CDR3 region is CASKTPQGPGQGINEQFF. The CDR3 bases are TGTGCCAGCAAAACACCCCAGGGTCCGGGACAGGGCATCAATGAGCAGTTCTTC.

The chain joins TRBV6-1 to TRBJ2-2, with 8 positions matching TRBD2. CDR1 is MNHNS, CDR2 SASEGT, per germline. V lost 3 bases and J lost 4; bases outside the gene matches: 4. The CDR3 extends over 15 amino acids. For the CDR3, the DNA is TGTGCCAGCAGTGAGGCGGCGGGAGGCACCGGGGAGCTGTTTTTT. Protein sequence: CASSEAAGGTGELFF.

The chain carries TRBV5-4 and TRBJ2-2, with TRBD1 matching over 7 bases. Germline CDR1 is SGHNT and CDR2 is YYREEE (reference sequence). With 4 bases clipped from V and 7 bases from J, the junction kept 10 bases outside the gene matches. CDR3 length: 15 residues. The CDR3 is CASSLPGGKLGELFF. The CDR3 nucleotides read TGTGCCAGCAGCCTTCCAGGGGGAAAGCTCGGGGAGCTGTTTTTT.

The J gene is TRBJ2-1, the V gene TRBV9; D may be TRBD2 (6 bases). This CDR3 has 14 residues. Germline values: CDR1 SGDLS, CDR2 YYNGEE. Trimming left V 0 bases short and J 5 bases short, with 9 bases between. The CDR3 sequence is CASSVVAENNEQFF. In nucleotides, the CDR3 is TGTGCCAGCAGCGTAGTAGCGGAGAACAATGAGCAGTTCTTC.

The chain has TRBV11-2 and TRBJ2-1; TRBD1 agrees at 11 bases. From germline, CDR1 is SGHAT and CDR2 FQNNGV. The V gene end was trimmed by 4 bases and the J gene end by 6 bases; junction bases not matched to a gene: 8. This CDR3 is built from 16 residues. Written as DNA, the CDR3 is TGTGCCAGCAGCTCTGGACAGGGGGCACTTTTCAATGAGCAGTTCTTC. Translated: CASSSGQGALFNEQFF.

This chain connects TRBV5-4 to TRBJ1-2; D is perhaps TRBD1 (5 bases). Trimming shortened V by 0 bases and J by 2 bases, and 11 bases separated the two germline ends. Germline CDR1 SGHNT, CDR2 YYREEE (reference sequence). This CDR3 is 15 amino acids long. The CDR3 region has the DNA TGTGCCAGCAGCTTGGTATCAGGGAGCAACTATGGCTACACCTTC. It codes for CASSLVSGSNYGYTF.

This clone was detected once. In the same sample, other DNA sequences code for this CDR3. The chain couples TRBV5-1 to TRBJ2-7; the D is unclear. Germline V lookup: CDR1 SGHRS, CDR2 YFSETQ. CDR3 size: 13 residues. V lost 0 bases, J lost 2 bases, and 6 bases lay in between. CDR3 sequence: CASSLARTYEQYF. The CDR3 bases are TGCGCCAGCAGCTTGGCCAGAACCTACGAGCAGTACTTC.

The J gene is TRBJ2-1, the V gene TRBV5-5; 9 nucleotides align to TRBD2. After removal of 0 bases from V and 0 bases from J, the junction contained 7 bases not matched to a gene. The germline V gene has CDR1 SGHKS and CDR2 YYEKEE (reference sequence). The CDR3 spans 18 residues. This CDR3 reads CASSLGLAVKSSYNEQFF. The CDR3, as DNA: TGTGCCAGCAGCTTGGGACTAGCGGTTAAAAGCTCCTACAATGAGCAGTTCTTC.

Comments on this clone: This sample also contains other DNA sequences that code for the same CDR3. The rearrangement joins TRBV2 to TRBJ1-2; D is uncertain. Germline loops: CDR1 SNHLY, CDR2 FYNNEI. The CDR3 is 11 residues long. Trimming removed 4 bases from V and 4 bases from J, with 4 bases in between. In DNA form, the CDR3 reads TGTGCCAGCAGTGTCGGCTATGGCTACACCTTC. Translating gives CASSVGYGYTF. Full variable domain (missing parts from reference TRBV2 and TRBJ1-2): EPEVTQTPSHQVTQMGQEVILRCVPISNHLYFYWYRQILGQKVEFLVSFYNNEISEKSEIFDDQFSVERPDGSNFTLKIRSTKLEDSAMYFCASSVGYGYTFGSGTRLTVV.

The chain links TRBV9 to TRBJ2-3, with D perhaps matching TRBD2 (5 bases). The germline V gene has CDR1 SGDLS and CDR2 YYNGEE. CDR3 length: 18 residues. Trimming stripped 0 bases from V and 0 bases from J, with 17 bases between. The CDR3 DNA reads TGTGCCAGCAGCGTAGATGTGGGAGTCTCCCTGAGCACAGATACGCAGTATTTT. Translating it yields CASSVDVGVSLSTDTQYF.

V usage is TRBV28 and J usage is TRBJ2-7; 9 bases are a match to TRBD1. J lost 1 base, V lost 7 bases, and 8 bases had no gene match. The CDR3 runs 15 residues. Looked up from germline, CDR1 is MDHEN and CDR2 is SYDVKM. CDR3 DNA sequence: TGTGCCAGCACACAACAGGGGGCCCTTTCCTACGAGCAGTACTTC. Protein: CASTQQGALSYEQYF.

The V and J genes are TRBV15 and TRBJ2-6, with D perhaps given as TRBD1 or TRBD2 (7 bases each). Trimming left V 2 bases short and J 0 bases short, with 17 bases between. The CDR3 covers 19 residues. Germline CDR1 is LNHNV and CDR2 is YYDKDF (reference sequence). CDR3 sequence reads: CATSRRGGQRFSGANVLTF. The DNA of the CDR3 is TGTGCCACCAGCAGAAGGGGGGGACAGAGATTCTCTGGGGCCAACGTCCTGACTTTC.

The rearrangement uses TRBV5-6 and TRBJ2-2, with D uncertain. CDR1 is SGHDT and CDR2 is YYEEEE in the germline V gene. Trimming took 4 bases from V and 7 from J, leaving 14 bases between them. CDR3 size: 14 residues. CDR3 residues: CASSRPRSGGELFF. CDR3 nucleotides: TGTGCCAGCAGCCGACCGAGGTCAGGCGGGGAGCTGTTTTTT.

The chain has TRBV5-3 and TRBJ1-1, with D maybe TRBD1 (5 bases). TRBV5-3 is identified as an open reading frame with a role that is uncertain. V shed 4 bases and J shed 4 bases, with 11 bases lying between them. This CDR3 has 13 amino acids. CDR3 protein: CARSPQGATEAFF. For the CDR3, the DNA is TGTGCCAGAAGCCCACAAGGGGCCACTGAAGCTTTCTTT.

Concerning this clone itself: Other DNA sequences in this specimen translate into the identical CDR3. The chain combines TRBV9 with TRBJ2-7; TRBD2 matches 11 bases. V shed 4 bases, J shed 1 base, and the junction held 4 bases outside the gene matches. The CDR3 runs 15 residues. Germline CDR1 is SGDLS and CDR2 is YYNGEE. The CDR3 loop is CASSPRLAGSYEQYF. CDR3 DNA sequence: TGTGCCAGCAGCCCCAGACTAGCGGGATCCTACGAGCAGTACTTC.